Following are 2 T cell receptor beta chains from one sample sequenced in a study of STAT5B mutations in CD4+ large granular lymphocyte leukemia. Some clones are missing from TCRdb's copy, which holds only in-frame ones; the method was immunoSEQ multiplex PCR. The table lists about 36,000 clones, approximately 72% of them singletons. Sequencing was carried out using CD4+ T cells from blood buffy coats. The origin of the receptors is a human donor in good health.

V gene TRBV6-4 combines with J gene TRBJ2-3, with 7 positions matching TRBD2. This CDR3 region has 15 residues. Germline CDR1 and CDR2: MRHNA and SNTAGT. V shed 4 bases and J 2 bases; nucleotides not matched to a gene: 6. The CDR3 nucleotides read TGTGCCAGCAGTGCGGGGGGATTGAACACAGATACGCAGTATTTT. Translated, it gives CASSAGGLNTDTQYF.

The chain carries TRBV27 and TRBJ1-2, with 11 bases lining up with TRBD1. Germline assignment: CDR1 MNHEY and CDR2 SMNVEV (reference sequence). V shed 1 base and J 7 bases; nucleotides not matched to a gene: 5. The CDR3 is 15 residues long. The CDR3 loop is CASSLLGQGDRGYTF. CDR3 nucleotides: TGTGCCAGCAGTTTATTGGGACAGGGGGATCGTGGCTACACCTTC.